The source of this T cell receptor (beta chain) is a study of cytomegalovirus exposure and HLA in healthy donors. Study conclusions and caveats: There were some public TCRs occurring in many donors, but most TCR sequences were rare. According to a subsequent analysis, TCR clusters from the first cohort were inclined to appear together in the roughly 120 validation repertoires. With high specificity and sensitivity, the classifier reportedly diagnosed cytomegalovirus status.

Germline trimming cut 2 bases from V and 6 bases from J; bases unmatched to any gene: 6. Germline V gene lookup returns CDR1 MGHRA and CDR2 YSYEKL. The CDR3 is made up of 14 amino acids. This clone was seen more than once but under ten times. Antigen: not known. Here immunoSEQ multiplex PCR was the method, and the copy in TCRdb shows in-frame clones only, minus some. The table has roughly 60,000 clones, roughly 90% seen once; the top ten hold 2% to 2.5%. The specimen sequenced was PBMCs. The receptor was isolated from a woman between 25 and 40 years old in good health and CMV-seronegative. The J gene is TRBJ1-1, the V gene TRBV4-1; 7 positions agree with TRBD1. The CDR3 region has the DNA TGCGCCAGCAGCCAAATAGGACAGGTGGCTGAAGCTTTCTTT. Encoded protein: CASSQIGQVAEAFF.